This TCR beta chain comes out of a study of cytomegalovirus exposure and HLA in healthy donors. As to this clone: This CDR3 is also generated by other DNA sequences in the sample.

The trim removed 0 bases at V and 4 bases at J, leaving 1 base unmatched. The CDR3 sequence is 15 residues long. The germline gives CDR1 SGDLS, CDR2 YYNGEE. 60 Vbeta and 13 Jbeta primers were used in PCR. Libraries were prepared by immunoSEQ multiplex PCR; TCRdb keeps only in-frame clonotypes and omits some of them. Of fewer than 100,000 clones listed, around 70% are singletons. The sequence was collected from a female donor in good health and CMV-seronegative. The sample was PBMCs. The chain combines TRBV9 with TRBJ2-5, with 12 positions matching TRBD2. CDR3 sequence: CASSVAGLAGETQYF. The CDR3 bases are TGTGCCAGCAGCGTAGCGGGACTAGCGGGAGAGACCCAGTACTTC.